Presented here are 25 T cell receptor beta chains from one specimen sequenced in a study of shared clonotypes between healthy human individuals. Assay: immunoSEQ multiplex PCR; the TCRdb copy retains only in-frame clones and omits some. The sample has 600,000 to 700,000 clones, roughly 72% seen once. The specimen sequenced was memory CD4+ T cells sorted from blood. Subset given: CD45RA-negative fraction. The receptors come from a woman aged 25 to 39 in good health.

The chain has TRBV25-1 and TRBJ1-4, with D unclear. The CDR3 has 14 amino acids. V was clipped by 6 bases and J by 3 bases, with 11 bases between them. Per the germline V gene, CDR1 is MGHDK and CDR2 is SYGVNS. Here the CDR3 DNA reads TGTGCCAGCAGGGCCCCTGTATCTAATGAAAAACTGTTTTTT. It is translated as CASRAPVSNEKLFF.

About this clone itself: The sample holds other DNA sequences that translate to the same CDR3. The rearrangement joins TRBV28 to TRBJ2-7; unclear D gene. The CDR3 has 11 amino acids. The V gene's germline CDR1 is MDHEN and CDR2 SYDVKM. The ends were cut back, 6 bases at V and 3 bases at J, with 6 bases in the middle. CDR3 region: CASSTFYEQYF. Written as DNA, the CDR3 is TGTGCCAGCAGCACATTCTACGAGCAGTACTTC.

This rearrangement joins TRBV6-1 to TRBJ1-2; the D is unclear. V gave up 0 bases and J gave up 2 bases, with 10 bases separating them. The CDR3 is 15 residues long. Germline lookup yields CDR1 MNHNS and CDR2 SASEGT. The DNA of the CDR3 is TGTGCCAGCAGTGAAGCGCCCCAAGCGAACTATGGCTACACCTTC. Protein: CASSEAPQANYGYTF.

This sequence joins TRBV7-2 and TRBJ1-5, with a possible D match to TRBD1 (5 bases). The CDR3 is 15 amino acids. V lost 5 bases to trimming and J lost 5 bases, with 16 bases between them. Germline CDR1 is SGHTA and CDR2 is FQGNSA. The CDR3 sequence: CASSTAGRGHQPQHF. Here the CDR3 DNA reads TGTGCCAGCAGCACAGCTGGGAGGGGTCATCAGCCCCAGCATTTT.

V usage is TRBV6-1 and J usage is TRBJ1-2, with D unresolved. There are 14 residues in the CDR3. From germline, CDR1 is MNHNS and CDR2 SASEGT. V dropped 2 bases and J dropped 8 bases, with 15 bases sitting between them. CDR3 loop: CASSEYGQAGGYTF. The CDR3 coding sequence is TGTGCCAGCAGTGAATACGGCCAGGCAGGAGGCTACACCTTC.

The V call is TRBV9, the J call TRBJ2-6; D is unresolved. V lost 1 base and J 2 bases, leaving 7 bases between the germline ends. Looked up from germline, CDR1 is SGDLS and CDR2 is YYNGEE. This CDR3 has 15 residues. CDR3 sequence reads: CASSVQGTGANVLTF. For the CDR3, the DNA is TGTGCCAGCAGCGTACAAGGGACTGGGGCCAACGTCCTGACTTTC.

V gene TRBV7-2 combines with J gene TRBJ2-1, with 13 bases identical to TRBD2. J lost 3 bases, V lost 3 bases, and 5 bases had no gene match. Germline CDR1 SGHTA, CDR2 FQGNSA. The CDR3 is made up of 17 amino acids. CDR3 DNA sequence: TGTGCCAGCAGCTTGATAACTAGCGGGAGGGGCTACAATGAGCAGTTCTTC. Protein product: CASSLITSGRGYNEQFF.

The chain combines TRBV5-6 with TRBJ1-1; D not resolved. The germline V gene encodes CDR1 SGHDT and CDR2 YYEEEE. V was shortened by 2 bases and J by 0 bases, with 8 bases between the two germline ends. There are 14 residues in the CDR3. CDR3 loop: CASSFLGMNTEAFF. The CDR3 DNA is TGTGCCAGCAGCTTCTTGGGTATGAACACTGAAGCTTTCTTT.

This clone was counted a single time. This rearrangement joins TRBV27 to TRBJ1-2, with 7 bases that match TRBD1. Germline V gene lookup returns CDR1 MNHEY and CDR2 SMNVEV (reference sequence). V lost 6 bases and J lost 1; bases outside the gene matches: 5. The CDR3 spans 14 residues. CDR3 loop: CASRPGQINYGYTF. The CDR3 DNA reads TGTGCCAGCAGGCCGGGACAGATTAACTATGGCTACACCTTC.

For the CDR3, the DNA is TGTGCCAGCAGCCGGCAGTACTATGGCTACACCTTC. Translation: CASSRQYYGYTF. The chain couples TRBV11-2 to TRBJ1-2; D is uncertain. CDR1 SGHAT and CDR2 FQNNGV come from the germline V gene. The V end was cut by 5 bases, the J end by 3 bases, with 7 bases between. This CDR3 region has 12 residues.

The chain couples TRBV19 to TRBJ1-1, with no clear D. The V and J ends lost 2 bases and 1 base respectively, with 5 bases between them. Germline CDR1 reads LNHDA; CDR2 reads SQIVND (reference sequence). This CDR3 is 13 amino acids long. The CDR3 spells CASSINRNTEAFF. The CDR3 coding sequence is TGTGCCAGTAGTATAAACAGGAACACTGAAGCTTTCTTT.

The J gene is TRBJ1-1, the V gene TRBV28, with D unclear. Deletions cut 7 bases from V and 0 bases from J, with 12 bases between. Germline V gene sequence: CDR1 MDHEN, CDR2 SYDVKM. This CDR3 is built from 14 residues. The CDR3 protein is CASISGGMNTEAFF. CDR3 in DNA: TGTGCCAGCATCTCGGGAGGGATGAACACTGAAGCTTTCTTT. The entire variable domain, with the rest obtained from reference TRBV28 and TRBJ1-1, is as follows: DVKVTQSSRYLVKRTGEKVFLECVQDMDHENMFWYRQDPGLGLRLIYFSYDVKMKEKGDIPEGYSVSREKKERFSLILESASTNQTSMYLCASISGGMNTEAFFGQGTRLTVV.

The genes are TRBV5-1 and TRBJ2-5, with TRBD2 as a possible D gene (5 bases). Germline V gene lookup returns CDR1 SGHRS and CDR2 YFSETQ. The ends were cut back, 0 bases at V and 2 bases at J, with 11 bases in the middle. The CDR3 is made up of 15 amino acids. The CDR3 protein is CASSLVGEPQETQYF. CDR3 sequence (DNA): TGCGCCAGCAGCTTGGTTGGGGAGCCACAAGAGACCCAGTACTTC. Using reference TRBV5-1 and TRBJ2-5 for the parts outside the CDR3, the full variable domain is KAGVTQTPRYLIKTRGQQVTLSCSPISGHRSVSWYQQTPGQGLQFLFEYFSETQRNKGNFPGRFSGRQFSNSRSEMNVSTLELGDSALYLCASSLVGEPQETQYFGPGTRLLVL.

This clone has only a few counts. The V and J genes are TRBV19 and TRBJ1-1; D not certain. The germline V gene has CDR1 LNHDA and CDR2 SQIVND (reference sequence). The CDR3 runs to 14 residues. The V gene lost 6 bases and the J gene lost 1 base, with 12 bases spanning the gap. Here the CDR3 reads CASSRRPGNTEAFF. The CDR3 DNA is TGTGCCAGTAGCCGACGACCTGGGAACACTGAAGCTTTCTTT.

Details on this clone: Other DNA sequences in the sample encode the same CDR3. This chain links TRBV27 with TRBJ2-7; no firm D call. Germline CDR1 reads MNHEY; CDR2 reads SMNVEV (reference sequence). This CDR3 comprises 14 residues. V was shortened by 2 bases and J by 2 bases, with 10 bases between the two germline ends. In DNA, the CDR3 is TGTGCCAGCAGTTTAGACCGTTACACCTACGAGCAGTACTTC. It translates to CASSLDRYTYEQYF.

CDR3 residues: CASSLVLAGGPGELFF. CDR3 DNA sequence: TGTGCCAGCAGTTTAGTACTAGCGGGAGGGCCCGGGGAGCTGTTTTTT. The chain is built from TRBV27 and TRBJ2-2, with 13 bases that match TRBD2. The CDR3 runs to 16 residues. The germline V gene has CDR1 MNHEY and CDR2 SMNVEV (reference sequence). The junction had 3 bases not matched to a gene; V was cut back by 2 bases and J by 6 bases.

This chain joins TRBV28 and TRBJ2-7; TRBD2 matches 10 bases. Germline CDR1 reads MDHEN; CDR2 reads SYDVKM. The CDR3 has 15 residues. With V trimmed by 5 bases and J by 6 bases, 10 bases remained unmatched. CDR3 sequence: CASSLYRLAGGEQYF. As DNA, the CDR3 is TGTGCCAGCAGTCTCTACAGACTAGCGGGTGGCGAGCAGTACTTC.

The sample holds one count of this clone. V gene TRBV7-8 combines with J gene TRBJ2-1; 8 nucleotides match TRBD1. V shed 5 bases and J 8 bases; nucleotides not matched to a gene: 8. This CDR3 spans 14 amino acids. CDR1 and CDR2 (germline): SGHVS, FQNEAQ. This CDR3 is CASSTRTGFDEQFF. The CDR3 DNA is TGTGCCAGCAGCACCCGGACAGGGTTCGATGAGCAGTTCTTC. The full variable domain, in which reference TRBV7-8 and TRBJ2-1 provide the parts outside the CDR3, is GAGVSQSPRYKVAKRGQDVALRCDPISGHVSLFWYQQALGQGPEFLTYFQNEAQLDKSGLPSDRFFAERPEGSVSTLKIQRTQQEDSAVYLCASSTRTGFDEQFFGPGTRLTVL.

The V gene is TRBV5-4, the J gene TRBJ1-5; D gene uncertain. Germline V gene sequence: CDR1 SGHNT, CDR2 YYREEE (reference sequence). The length of the CDR3 is 14 residues. Trimming took off 0 bases at V and 7 bases at J, with 11 bases between the two ends. In DNA, the CDR3 is TGTGCCAGCAGCTTGGATCCTGAGGGCCAGCCCCAGCATTTT. This gives the protein CASSLDPEGQPQHF.

The J gene is TRBJ2-7, the V gene TRBV28; TRBD1 matches 9 bases. Germline CDR1 MDHEN, CDR2 SYDVKM. Trimming removed 5 bases from V and 7 bases from J; junction bases left unmatched: 9. The CDR3 sequence is 14 residues long. In DNA, the CDR3 is TGTGCCAGCAGTCCATCGGGACAGGGACTGGAGCAGTACTTC. Translating it yields CASSPSGQGLEQYF.

The chain has TRBV9 and TRBJ2-7; 7 bases are a match to TRBD1. CDR3 length: 14 amino acids. The J segment lost 3 bases and the V segment lost 0 bases, leaving 3 bases of the junction unmatched. The germline V gene has CDR1 SGDLS and CDR2 YYNGEE. CDR3 in amino acids: CASSVGQGDYEQYF. CDR3 in DNA: TGTGCCAGCAGCGTAGGCCAGGGGGACTACGAGCAGTACTTC.

The chain has TRBV19 and TRBJ1-1, with a weak D call TRBD1 (6 bases). CDR1 LNHDA and CDR2 SQIVND come from the germline V gene (reference sequence). The V and J ends lost 7 bases and 8 bases respectively, with 20 bases between them. There are 14 residues in the CDR3. The CDR3 region has the DNA TGTGCCAGTACCCCCCGAGGTTTAGGGGGGGAAGCTTTCTTT. Translated: CASTPRGLGGEAFF.

The chain carries TRBV2 and TRBJ1-4, with D possibly matching TRBD1 (5 bases). The CDR3 spans 14 residues. Trimming removed 6 bases from V and 2 bases from J, with 10 bases in between. Looked up from germline, CDR1 is SNHLY and CDR2 is FYNNEI. CDR3 region: CASRMGVTNEKLFF. DNA of the CDR3: TGTGCCAGCAGAATGGGGGTGACTAATGAAAAACTGTTTTTT.

The chain is built from TRBV2 and TRBJ2-5, with a tentative D call TRBD1 (6 bases). Germline V lookup: CDR1 SNHLY, CDR2 FYNNEI. The length of the CDR3 is 12 residues. Trimming took off 9 bases at V and 4 bases at J, with 12 bases between the two ends. The CDR3 here is CARQSGVETQYF. CDR3 nucleotides: TGTGCCAGGCAGTCAGGGGTAGAGACCCAGTACTTC.

This clone was seen more than once but under ten times. The V and J genes are TRBV10-3 and TRBJ1-5; perhaps TRBD1 as D (6 bases). The CDR3 contains 14 residues. Trimming stripped 8 bases from V and 0 bases from J, with 11 bases between. The germline V gene encodes CDR1 ENHRY and CDR2 SYGVKD. The CDR3 loop reads CAIGTTNSNQPQHF. For the CDR3, the DNA is TGTGCCATCGGGACAACTAATAGCAATCAGCCCCAGCATTTT.